The 23 T cell receptor beta chains below all came from one sample that was sequenced in a study of technical replicates of blood from a handful of donors. Clones were sequenced by immunoSEQ multiplex PCR, and TCRdb holds only the in-frame ones, with some missing. The sample includes roughly 70,000 clones, around 95% seen only once; the top ten take under 0.5%. Sequenced sample: T cells isolated from PBMCs. The source is a human donor in good health.

The chain combines TRBV6-5 with TRBJ2-6, with 7 bases that match TRBD2. The CDR3 has 15 residues. J lost 0 bases, V lost 4 bases, and 0 bases had no gene match. From germline, CDR1 is MNHEY and CDR2 SVGAGI. CDR3 sequence (DNA): TGTGCCAGCAGTTGGGGGGGCTCTGGGGCCAACGTCCTGACTTTC. Amino acids: CASSWGGSGANVLTF.

In DNA, the CDR3 is TGTGCCAGGGAAGACAGCGAGCAGTACTTC. Translating it yields CAREDSEQYF. The chain uses TRBV28 and TRBJ2-7; possible D gene TRBD1, 5 bases. V lost 9 bases and J lost 6, with 9 bases in between. Germline-derived CDR1 and CDR2 are MDHEN and SYDVKM. CDR3 length: 10 residues.

The chain recombines TRBV11-1 with TRBJ2-3, with TRBD2 as a possible D gene (6 bases). This CDR3 has 13 amino acids. The germline V and J ends were trimmed by 3 bases and 6 bases, with 10 bases remaining between them. From germline, CDR1 is SGHAT and CDR2 FQDESV (reference sequence). CDR3 loop: CASSFWRADTQYF. CDR3 sequence (DNA): TGTGCCAGCAGCTTCTGGAGGGCGGATACGCAGTATTTT.

As DNA, the CDR3 is TGTGCCAGCTCCGGGGGGGGTGGCTACGAGCAGTACTTC. The encoded protein is CASSGGGGYEQYF. The genes are TRBV25-1 and TRBJ2-7, with TRBD2 identical over 8 bases. The CDR3 consists of 13 residues. V trimming: 8 bases; J trimming: 3 bases; junction bases outside the gene matches: 6. Germline values: CDR1 MGHDK, CDR2 SYGVNS.

The sample holds a few counts of this clone. The J gene is TRBJ2-1, the V gene TRBV4-1, with D perhaps TRBD1 (5 bases). The germline V and J ends were trimmed by 4 bases and 4 bases, with 11 bases remaining between them. The CDR3 contains 14 residues. Per the germline V gene, CDR1 is MGHRA and CDR2 is YSYEKL. The CDR3 reads CASSRQSLYNEQFF. CDR3 nucleotide sequence: TGCGCCAGCAGCCGACAGAGCCTTTACAATGAGCAGTTCTTC.

The chain uses TRBV27 and TRBJ2-7; 8 bases match TRBD2. The CDR3 runs 15 residues. J gave up 5 bases and V 4 bases, and 10 bases lay outside the gene matches. The germline V gene encodes CDR1 MNHEY and CDR2 SMNVEV (reference sequence). In DNA form, the CDR3 reads TGTGCCAGCAGTTCATCGGCGGGAGGAAAAAACGAGCAGTACTTC. Amino acids: CASSSSAGGKNEQYF.

The chain links TRBV9 to TRBJ2-2, with D possibly TRBD2 on 5 matching bases. CDR1 SGDLS and CDR2 YYNGEE come from the germline V gene. The CDR3 consists of 15 residues. V was trimmed by 3 bases and J by 4 bases, leaving 13 bases between them. The CDR3 DNA is TGTGCCAGCAGCGCCTTAGCGCGAGTCACCGGGGAGCTGTTTTTT. This translates into CASSALARVTGELFF.

The V gene is TRBV11-3, the J gene TRBJ2-1; the match to TRBD2 covers 13 bases. CDR3 length: 16 residues. The V gene end was trimmed by 3 bases and the J gene end by 8 bases; junction bases not matched to a gene: 7. The V gene's germline CDR1 is SGHNT and CDR2 YENEEA. The CDR3 DNA reads TGTGCCAGCAGCTTCAGGACTAGCGGGAGTTCCTATGAGCAGTTCTTC. It yields the protein CASSFRTSGSSYEQFF.

As concerns this clone: The junction and the germline gene differ at one end; a read error may be behind it. The chain carries TRBV2 and TRBJ2-7; D might be TRBD2 (5 bases). CDR1 is SNHLY, CDR2 FYNNEI, per germline. The CDR3 runs 14 residues. CDR3 DNA sequence: TGTGCCAGCAGGGAAGTTGTCGGAGGATACGAGCAGTACTTC. Residues: CASREVVGGYEQYF.

The chain employs TRBV4-1 and TRBJ1-3; D perhaps matches TRBD1 (6 bases). This CDR3 spans 19 amino acids. Between the trimmed V and J ends, which lost 1 base and 2 bases, there was a span of 21 bases. Germline V lookup: CDR1 MGHRA, CDR2 YSYEKL. Here the CDR3 DNA reads TGCGCCAGCAGCCAAGGTCAGGGGACCCCGGGGTTGGCTGGAAACACCATATATTTT. Amino acid sequence: CASSQGQGTPGLAGNTIYF.

V gene TRBV28 combines with J gene TRBJ2-7; TRBD2 matches 9 bases. The V and J ends lost 5 bases and 4 bases, in that order; junction bases with no gene match: 0. The CDR3 is 12 residues long. Germline loops: CDR1 MDHEN, CDR2 SYDVKM. The CDR3 loop is CASSLAGYEQYF. The CDR3 coding sequence is TGTGCCAGCAGTCTAGCGGGATACGAGCAGTACTTC. The whole variable domain, remainder taken from reference TRBV28 and TRBJ2-7, is DVKVTQSSRYLVKRTGEKVFLECVQDMDHENMFWYRQDPGLGLRLIYFSYDVKMKEKGDIPEGYSVSREKKERFSLILESASTNQTSMYLCASSLAGYEQYFGPGTRLTVT.

The chain joins TRBV4-3 to TRBJ2-7; D remains unclear. The CDR3 consists of 14 residues. The germline V gene has CDR1 LGHNA and CDR2 YSLEER. The ends were cut back, 0 bases at V and 4 bases at J, with 10 bases in the middle. CDR3: CASSQDRADYEQYF. The CDR3 nucleotides read TGCGCCAGCAGCCAAGATAGAGCTGATTACGAGCAGTACTTC.

The chain has TRBV29-1 and TRBJ2-7; TRBD1 is a possible D gene (5 bases). Trimming left V 5 bases short and J 1 base short, with 6 bases between. CDR1 and CDR2 from the germline V gene are SQVTM and ANQGSEA. The CDR3 covers 11 residues. CDR3 bases: TGCAGCGTTTCAGGGTCCTACGAGCAGTACTTC. Residues: CSVSGSYEQYF.

The chain has TRBV4-3 and TRBJ2-7; D perhaps matches TRBD1 (6 bases). Germline lookup yields CDR1 LGHNA and CDR2 YSLEER. V dropped 3 bases and J dropped 3 bases, with 15 bases sitting between them. This CDR3 contains 15 residues. The CDR3 sequence: CASSQGTPTYYEQYF. Here the CDR3 DNA reads TGCGCCAGCAGCCAGGGGACACCGACCTACTACGAGCAGTACTTC.

The chain carries TRBV6-5 and TRBJ1-2, with D tentatively TRBD1 (5 bases). This CDR3 is built from 13 residues. Germline V gives CDR1 MNHEY, CDR2 SVGAGI. V shed 4 bases and J shed 4 bases, with 10 bases lying between them. The CDR3 loop reads CASSFGRGYGYTF. The CDR3 bases are TGTGCCAGCAGTTTCGGGAGGGGCTATGGCTACACCTTC.

This chain uses TRBV7-3 with TRBJ2-5; 10 positions agree with TRBD2. CDR1 is SGHTA, CDR2 FQGTGA, per germline. The trim removed 5 bases at V and 5 bases at J, leaving 8 bases unmatched. The CDR3 extends over 15 amino acids. The CDR3 DNA reads as TGTGCCAGCAGCCTGGTAGCGGGAGGATACGAGACCCAGTACTTC. It codes for CASSLVAGGYETQYF.

The rearrangement uses TRBV11-2 and TRBJ2-7, with TRBD2 identical over 9 bases. Germline V gene sequence: CDR1 SGHAT, CDR2 FQNNGV. The CDR3 runs 16 residues. With V trimmed by 3 bases and J by 2 bases, 8 bases remained unmatched. The CDR3, as DNA: TGTGCCAGCAGCTTCCGGCCTAGCGGGATTCCCTACGAGCAGTACTTC. This codes for CASSFRPSGIPYEQYF.

The chain employs TRBV28 and TRBJ1-5, with D uncertain. Germline V lookup: CDR1 MDHEN, CDR2 SYDVKM. This CDR3 has 13 amino acids. V lost 2 bases, J lost 7 bases, and 9 bases lay in between. The CDR3 reads CASSLTNGQPQHF. CDR3 coding DNA: TGTGCCAGCAGTTTAACTAACGGACAGCCCCAGCATTTT.

V is TRBV5-1 and J is TRBJ2-2; D is uncertain. Trimming took off 4 bases at V and 4 bases at J, with 14 bases between the two ends. From germline, CDR1 is SGHRS and CDR2 YFSETQ. The CDR3 contains 15 residues. The CDR3 loop reads CASSLDLTGTGELFF. The CDR3 DNA follows: TGCGCCAGCAGCCTCGACCTAACGGGCACCGGGGAGCTGTTTTTT.

V is TRBV5-6 and J is TRBJ1-2, with D possibly being TRBD1 (5 bases). Trimming took 3 bases from V and 4 from J, leaving 19 bases between them. The V gene's germline CDR1 is SGHDT and CDR2 YYEEEE. This CDR3 is built from 16 residues. CDR3 sequence: CASSWLGQRNLYGYTF. In DNA form, the CDR3 reads TGTGCCAGCAGCTGGTTGGGGCAGCGAAATCTCTATGGCTACACCTTC.

This chain joins TRBV7-3 and TRBJ1-2, with D tentatively TRBD1 (5 bases). The CDR3 spans 18 residues. Trimming stripped 5 bases from V and 5 bases from J, with 27 bases between. Germline CDR1 and CDR2: SGHTA and FQGTGA. The CDR3 loop is CASSPIAVAGQGGYGYTF. The CDR3 DNA reads TGTGCCAGCAGCCCTATAGCCGTGGCGGGGCAGGGAGGGTATGGCTACACCTTC.

The chain employs TRBV5-1 and TRBJ2-2; D possibly corresponds to TRBD2 (5 bases). The germline gives CDR1 SGHRS, CDR2 YFSETQ. CDR3 length: 13 residues. V was cut by 5 bases and J by 6 bases, with 11 bases left in between. CDR3 loop: CASRTGSAGELFF. The CDR3, as DNA: TGCGCCAGCAGGACGGGATCCGCCGGGGAGCTGTTTTTT.

V usage is TRBV14 and J usage is TRBJ2-5, with a weak D call TRBD1 (5 bases). CDR3 size: 13 residues. V was clipped by 3 bases and J by 5 bases, with 10 bases between them. Germline V gene sequence: CDR1 SGHDN, CDR2 FVKESK. The CDR3 region has the DNA TGTGCCAGCAGCCATCAGGGCGAGGAGACCCAGTACTTC. This codes for CASSHQGEETQYF.